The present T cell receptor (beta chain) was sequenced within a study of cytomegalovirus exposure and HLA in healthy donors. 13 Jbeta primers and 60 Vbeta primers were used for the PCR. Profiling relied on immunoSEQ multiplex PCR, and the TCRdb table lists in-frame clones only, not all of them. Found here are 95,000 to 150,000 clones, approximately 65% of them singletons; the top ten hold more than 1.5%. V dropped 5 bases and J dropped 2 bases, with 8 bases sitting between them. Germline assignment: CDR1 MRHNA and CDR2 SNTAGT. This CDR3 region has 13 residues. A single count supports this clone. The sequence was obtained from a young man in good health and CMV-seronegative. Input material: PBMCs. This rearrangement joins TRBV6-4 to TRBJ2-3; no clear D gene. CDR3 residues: CASSPFPTDTQYF. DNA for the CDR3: TGTGCCAGCAGTCCCTTCCCCACAGATACGCAGTATTTT.